This entry is about one T cell receptor (beta chain). This specimen belongs to a study of patients and donors after allogeneic stem cell transplantation. In TCRdb, the RT-PCR reads were re-called with MiXCR into one record per CDR3 protein. The top ten clones hold around 25% of a sample with about 110,000 distinct CDR3 sequences, 35% of them seen once. Germline CDR1 is DFQATT and CDR2 is SNEGSKA (reference sequence). V gave up 4 bases and J gave up 0 bases, with 13 bases separating them. This CDR3 has 15 residues. The TCR was taken from a human donor who was either an allogeneic HSCT recipient or a stem cell or donor lymphocyte infusion donor (not recorded which). It is not recorded whose cells these are; they may come from a transplant donor. Material: blood, either unsorted or a sorted T cell fraction (not recorded which). The chain joins TRBV20-1 to TRBJ2-1, with a tentative D call TRBD2 (6 bases). CDR3 sequence reads: CSATGGDPSYNEQFF. In DNA form, the CDR3 reads TGCAGTGCTACCGGGGGAGACCCCTCCTACAATGAGCAGTTCTTC.